What follows describes a single TCR beta chain. The table came from immunoSEQ multiplex PCR; TCRdb's copy has only in-frame clones and leaves some out. The sample shows around 69,000 clones, around 82% of them seen only once. The sample originates from a study of blood T cell repertoires in COVID-19. For the study at large: COVID-19 samples collected from the United States, Italy and Spain covered acute and convalescent phases. PBMCs, B-cell-depleted T cells, or T cells were the source of the cDNA or gDNA that made up the material.

V lost 7 bases and J lost 6, with 15 bases in between. The CDR3 contains 13 residues. Germline lookup yields CDR1 SNHLY and CDR2 FYNNEI. The receptor was isolated from a man between 50 and 59 years old with active COVID-19. The chain uses TRBV2 and TRBJ1-2; D ambiguous. Material: peripheral blood. The CDR3 region is CASTDGGYNGYTF. DNA of the CDR3: TGTGCCAGCACCGACGGAGGGTATAATGGCTACACCTTC.